This TCR beta chain was identified in a study of Ad26.COV2.S vaccination and SARS-CoV-2 variants. Whole-study findings and limits: Analyses that measured TCR breadth and depth may have underestimated total T cell responses. Among vaccine recipients, spike-specific TCR breadth exceeded that of placebo recipients.

Regarding treatment: roughly 18 received Ad26.COV2.S at low or high dose, single or two shots; roughly 5 received placebo; per-sample allocation not given. Vaccine and placebo recipients were sampled on day 63 after the first injection. Comments on this clone: The antigen is undetermined.

Here immunoSEQ multiplex PCR was the method, and the copy in TCRdb shows in-frame clones only, minus some. The sample carries 430,000 or so clones, roughly 89% recorded once. The CDR3 spans 15 residues. Per germline, CDR1 LGHDT and CDR2 YNNKEL (reference sequence). The junction had 5 bases not matched to a gene; V was cut back by 1 base and J by 7 bases. The sample in question was peripheral blood, obtained in a trial of Ad26.COV2.S vaccine versus placebo. This clonotype originated in a person between 18 and 59 years old who received the Ad26.COV2.S COVID-19 vaccine or a placebo. This chain connects TRBV3-1 (or the pseudogene TRBV3-2) to TRBJ1-1, with 11 positions matching TRBD1. The CDR3 here is CASSQGGQGVGEAFF. The CDR3 bases are TGTGCCAGCAGCCAAGGGGGACAGGGGGTCGGTGAAGCTTTCTTT.